Detailed here is one TCR beta chain. Its matching antigen is unknown. The record originates from a study of cytomegalovirus exposure and HLA in healthy donors. General observations from the study: Under in vitro conditions, a few CMV-associated chains were confirmed as specific for CMV antigens. Information on immune exposure was restricted to one variable (CMV serostatus).

Whereas donors were nominally healthy upon sampling, unrecorded immune exposures were probable. The PCR had 60 Vbeta and 13 Jbeta primers. Only in-frame clones appear in the TCRdb table, and some are missing; sequencing was by immunoSEQ multiplex PCR. Counted here are hundreds of thousands of clones, 70% to 85% occurring once; the ten biggest clones make up around 2.9%. The trim removed 6 bases at V and 0 bases at J, leaving 2 bases unmatched. This CDR3 is 14 amino acids long. The germline V gene encodes CDR1 ENHRY and CDR2 SYGVKD. This sequence joins TRBV10-3 and TRBJ1-3; 7 bases agree with TRBD1. The TCR comes from a woman aged 55-70 years in good health and CMV-seropositive. Material for sequencing was PBMCs. The CDR3 here is CAISGTDSGNTIYF. CDR3 nucleotide sequence: TGTGCCATCAGCGGGACAGACTCTGGAAACACCATATATTTT.